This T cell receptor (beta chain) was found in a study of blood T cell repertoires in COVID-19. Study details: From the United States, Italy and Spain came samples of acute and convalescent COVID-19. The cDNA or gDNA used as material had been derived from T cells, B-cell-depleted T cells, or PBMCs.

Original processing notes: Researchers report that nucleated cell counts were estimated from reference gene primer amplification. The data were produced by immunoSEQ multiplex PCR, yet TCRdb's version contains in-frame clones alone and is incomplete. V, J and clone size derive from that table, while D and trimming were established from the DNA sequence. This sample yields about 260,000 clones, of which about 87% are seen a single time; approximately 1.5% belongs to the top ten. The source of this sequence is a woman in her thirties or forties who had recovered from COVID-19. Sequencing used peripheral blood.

DNA of the CDR3: TGTGCCAGCAGCTCGGGACAGGGAGGCGTCGGATACACCATATATTTT. It codes for CASSSGQGGVGYTIYF. V gene TRBV2 combines with J gene TRBJ1-3, with TRBD1 matching over 9 bases. V dropped 6 bases and J dropped 8; count of bases not matched to a gene: 14. The CDR3 length is 16 residues. Germline loops: CDR1 SNHLY, CDR2 FYNNEI.